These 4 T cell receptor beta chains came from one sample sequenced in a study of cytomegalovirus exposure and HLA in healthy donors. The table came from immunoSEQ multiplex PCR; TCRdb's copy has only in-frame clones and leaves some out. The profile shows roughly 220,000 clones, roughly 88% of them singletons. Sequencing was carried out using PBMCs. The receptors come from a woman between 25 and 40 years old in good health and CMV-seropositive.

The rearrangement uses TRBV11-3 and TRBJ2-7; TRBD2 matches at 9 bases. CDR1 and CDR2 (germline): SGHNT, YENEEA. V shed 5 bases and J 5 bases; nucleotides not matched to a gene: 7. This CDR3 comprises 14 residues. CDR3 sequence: CASSHSGSTNEQYF. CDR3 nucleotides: TGTGCCAGCAGCCATAGCGGGAGTACCAACGAGCAGTACTTC.

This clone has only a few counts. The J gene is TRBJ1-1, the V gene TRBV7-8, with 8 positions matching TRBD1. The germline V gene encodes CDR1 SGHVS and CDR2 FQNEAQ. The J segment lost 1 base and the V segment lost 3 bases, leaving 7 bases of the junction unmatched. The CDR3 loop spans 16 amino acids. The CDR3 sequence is CASSFGVGQGNTEAFF. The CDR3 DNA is TGTGCCAGCAGCTTTGGTGTAGGACAGGGGAACACTGAAGCTTTCTTT.

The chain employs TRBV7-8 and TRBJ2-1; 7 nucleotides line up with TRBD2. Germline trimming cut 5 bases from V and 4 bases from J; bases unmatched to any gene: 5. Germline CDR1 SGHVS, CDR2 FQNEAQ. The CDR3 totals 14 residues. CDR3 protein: CASSPSGSYNEQFF. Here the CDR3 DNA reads TGTGCCAGCAGCCCTAGCGGAAGTTACAATGAGCAGTTCTTC. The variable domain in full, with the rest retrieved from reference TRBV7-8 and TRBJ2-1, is GAGVSQSPRYKVAKRGQDVALRCDPISGHVSLFWYQQALGQGPEFLTYFQNEAQLDKSGLPSDRFFAERPEGSVSTLKIQRTQQEDSAVYLCASSPSGSYNEQFFGPGTRLTVL.

The CDR3 DNA sequence: TGTGCCTGCACATCCCGGGCGGATTCTAATGAAAAACTGTTTTTT. It translates to CACTSRADSNEKLFF. This chain connects TRBV30 to TRBJ1-4; no clear D. The germline CDR1 and CDR2 sequences are GTSNPN and SVGIG (reference sequence). V was clipped by 6 bases and J by 3 bases, with 17 bases between them. The CDR3 has 15 residues.